The clone carrying this T cell receptor (beta chain) was detected ten times or more. Its cognate antigen is unknown. TCRdb reprocessed the 5' RACE reads via MiXCR and lists one record per CDR3 protein. The sample consists of about 220,000 distinct CDR3 sequences, around 6.5% of them appearing once. These data originate in a study of identical twins. V lost 4 bases and J lost 6, with 12 bases in between. CDR1 is SEHNR and CDR2 is FQNEAQ in the germline V gene (reference sequence). This CDR3 comprises 14 residues. Study conclusions and caveats: Zero-insertion findings could be partly confounded by invariant cells (MAIT and iNKT cells). Twins shared out-of-frame alpha sequences with excess low generation probability. Insertions ran lower in abundant cord blood beta clonotypes, though not in memory repertoires.

The same sample was also used in a study of T cells expressing NK-cell markers.

The specimen was CD8+ T cells sorted from blood. The clonotype was recovered from a young woman in good health. This chain uses TRBV7-9 with TRBJ2-2; maybe TRBD1 (5 bases). In DNA, the CDR3 is TGTGCCAGCAGCTCCTGGACAATCGCCGGGGAGCTGTTTTTT. This translates into CASSSWTIAGELFF.